One T cell receptor beta chain is described in this entry. This receptor's antigen is unknown. No quality values exist for individual bases; no much larger clone is one base distant. The data were taken from a study of T cell responses to AZD1222 COVID-19 vaccine (dated by TCRdb to the early 2020s). Turning to the overall study: AZD1222 recipients with second doses at about 4 weeks or about 12 weeks were pooled, because spike-specific TCR depth and breadth did not differ between schedules. Trial participants were enrolled by age into 18-55, 56-69 and 70-plus year subgroups, with 148, 28 and 57 TCR-sequenced participants respectively. TCR sequencing covered approximately 230 trial participants: 200 to 220 given two doses of AZD1222 and about 26 given two doses of MenACWY control vaccine. What the work shows at the level of the full study, not this receptor alone: After two AZD1222 doses, both the breadth and the depth of spike-specific TCRs were significantly higher than at day 0 and than in MenACWY recipients. The whole spike protein was spanned by vaccine-associated CD4 TCRs, and dominant responses were seen in regions 160-218 and 743-854. Participants were mostly white British, with more females than males. The authors suggested clonal diversity may have been underestimated. The 56-69-year group was small, and its depth increase did not reach significance, likely because of low power. Because no day 14 peak-response samples were available, repertoires were characterized only after the peak T cell response. Nearly half of unique spike-specific TCRs reportedly recognized epitopes outside regions mutated in the B.1.351 and B.1.1.7 variants. Conclusions about previously exposed vaccinees are limited, since just five or six AZD1222 recipients were seropositive for SARS-CoV-2 at baseline.

The CDR3 regions of human TCRbeta chains were analyzed by immunosequencing. On the study's bioinformatics: Repertoire TCRs were matched against a reference library of SARS-CoV-2-specific TCRs generated with the MIRA antigen-specificity platform. Breadth was defined as the fraction of unique TCRs that were SARS-CoV-2-associated. Depth was defined as the fraction of total T cells that were SARS-CoV-2-associated. Each spike-specific TCR was assigned to its reactive spike region and to a CD4 or CD8 class using the MIRA data. Log10-transformed breadth and depth values were compared by one-way ANOVA with Sidak's multiple comparisons tests. The immuneACCESS repertoire file appears here via TCRdb, limited to in-frame rearrangements. These files lack a portion of the clones; in checked studies, under half of the deficit traces to unresolved V genes, and the cause of the others is not known. V, J and clone size reflect that table, while D and trimming were determined from the DNA. The sample table contains 100,000 to 150,000 clones; only one count was recorded for roughly 90% of them. The top ten constitute under 2% of the sample.

The CDR3 runs 16 amino acids, cysteine and phenylalanine included. The kept DNA is CDR3 alone, 48 bases in frame from the first base. V loses 0 bases of germline sequence and J loses 2 bases, and the interval between the two ends is 14 bases. Reading the germline V gene gives CDR1 MNHEY and CDR2 SVGEGT. Read against the paper, the sample's time point label means: baseline before first vaccination. Vaccinee samples were obtained from the UK trials COV001 and COV002, which included a single-blind randomized controlled phase 2/3 trial of AZD1222 (ChAdOx1 nCoV-19) in healthy adults. Trial participant PBMC samples were collected at day 0 and day 28 after the second dose for TCRbeta chain sequencing.

The receptor comes from an adult in good health. The chain couples TRBV6-2 or TRBV6-3 to TRBJ2-7; the D gene cannot be resolved reliably. The sample here was peripheral blood, taken on day 0 of AZD1222 vaccination. Here is the DNA: TGTGCCAGCAGTTACTCTGCCAGAACCTATACCTACGAGCAGTACTTC. This is translated as CASSYSARTYTYEQYF.